This T cell receptor beta chain derives from a study of shared clonotypes between healthy human individuals. Study-wide background: Each donor's CD4 naive and CD4 memory cells filled three plates apiece, CD8 naive two, and CD8 memory one.

Method: immunoSEQ multiplex PCR; TCRdb's copy keeps in-frame clones and lacks some. The sample yields around 2.5 million clones, 93% seen once. The CDR3 is 15 residues long. The V gene's germline CDR1 is MDHEN and CDR2 SYDVKM. V was shortened by 3 bases and J by 2 bases, with 8 bases between the two germline ends. As concerns this clone: The sample has other DNA sequences that encode this CDR3 too.

This rearrangement joins TRBV28 to TRBJ2-6; no reliable D call. Material for sequencing was naive CD4+ T cells from PBMCs. Subset: CD45RA+ positively selected. The clonotype comes from a man aged 18 to 29 in good health. Some clones in this sample may be carry-over from other donors' samples. CDR3 nucleotide sequence: TGTGCCAGCAGTTTCGGTGGCACTGGGGCCAACGTCCTGACTTTC. Translating it yields CASSFGGTGANVLTF.